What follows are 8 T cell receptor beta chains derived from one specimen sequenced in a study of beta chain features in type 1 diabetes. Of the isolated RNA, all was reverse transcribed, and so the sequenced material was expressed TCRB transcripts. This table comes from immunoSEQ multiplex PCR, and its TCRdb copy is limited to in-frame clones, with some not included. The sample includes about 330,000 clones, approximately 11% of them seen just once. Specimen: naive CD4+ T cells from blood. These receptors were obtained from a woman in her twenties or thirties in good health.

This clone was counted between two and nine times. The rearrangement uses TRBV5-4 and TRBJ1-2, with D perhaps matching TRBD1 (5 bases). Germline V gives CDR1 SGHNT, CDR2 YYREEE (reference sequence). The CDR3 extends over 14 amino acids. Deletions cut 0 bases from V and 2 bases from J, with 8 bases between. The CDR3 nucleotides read TGTGCCAGCAGCTTGGGCGACAGCAACTATGGCTACACCTTC. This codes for CASSLGDSNYGYTF.

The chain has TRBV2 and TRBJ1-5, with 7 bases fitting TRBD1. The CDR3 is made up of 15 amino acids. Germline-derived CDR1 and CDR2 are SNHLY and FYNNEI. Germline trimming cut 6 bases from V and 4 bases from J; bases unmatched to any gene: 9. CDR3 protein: CASRLGQLLNQPQHF. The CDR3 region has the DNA TGTGCCAGCAGGTTGGGACAGCTACTGAATCAGCCCCAGCATTTT. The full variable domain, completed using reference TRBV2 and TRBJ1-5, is EPEVTQTPSHQVTQMGQEVILRCVPISNHLYFYWYRQILGQKVEFLVSFYNNEISEKSEIFDDQFSVERPDGSNFTLKIRSTKLEDSAMYFCASRLGQLLNQPQHFGDGTRLSIL.

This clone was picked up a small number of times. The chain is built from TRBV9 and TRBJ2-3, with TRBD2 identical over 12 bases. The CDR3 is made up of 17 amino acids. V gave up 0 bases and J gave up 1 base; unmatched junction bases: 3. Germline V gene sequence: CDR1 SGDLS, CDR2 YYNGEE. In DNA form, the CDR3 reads TGTGCCAGCAGCGTAGTGCTAGCGGGAGGGGGCACAGATACGCAGTATTTT. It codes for CASSVVLAGGGTDTQYF.

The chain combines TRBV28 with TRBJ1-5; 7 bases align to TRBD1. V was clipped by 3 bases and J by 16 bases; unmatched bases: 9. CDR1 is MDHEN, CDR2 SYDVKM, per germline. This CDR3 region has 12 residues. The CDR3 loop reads CASSFRQGTEHF. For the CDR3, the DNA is TGTGCCAGCAGTTTTCGACAGGGCACCGAACATTTT. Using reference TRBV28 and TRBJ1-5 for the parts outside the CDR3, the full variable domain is DVKVTQSSRYLVKRTGEKVFLECVQDMDHENMFWYRQDPGLGLRLIYFSYDVKMKEKGDIPEGYSVSREKKERFSLILESASTNQTSMYLCASSFRQGTEHFGDGTRLSIL.

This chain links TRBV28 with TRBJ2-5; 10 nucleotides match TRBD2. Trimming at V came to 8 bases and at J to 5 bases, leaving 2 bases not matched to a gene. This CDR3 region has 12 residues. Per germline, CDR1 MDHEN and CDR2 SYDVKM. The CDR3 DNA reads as TGTGCCAGCGGGACTAGCGTTGAGACCCAGTACTTC. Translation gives CASGTSVETQYF.

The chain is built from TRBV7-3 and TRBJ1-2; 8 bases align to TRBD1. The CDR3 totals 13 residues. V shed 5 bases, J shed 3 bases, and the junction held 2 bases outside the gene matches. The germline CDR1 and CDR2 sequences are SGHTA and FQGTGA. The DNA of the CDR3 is TGTGCCAGCAGCCCGGACAGGGACTATGGCTACACCTTC. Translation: CASSPDRDYGYTF. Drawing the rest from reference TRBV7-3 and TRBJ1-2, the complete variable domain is GAGVSQTPSNKVTEKGKYVELRCDPISGHTALYWYRQSLGQGPEFLIYFQGTGAADDSGLPNDRFFAVRPEGSVSTLKIQRTERGDSAVYLCASSPDRDYGYTFGSGTRLTVV.

As DNA, the CDR3 is TGTGCCAGCTCAGCTAGTACCGTGGAGACCCAGTACTTC. It is translated as CASSASTVETQYF. The chain has TRBV18 and TRBJ2-5; the D is unclear. CDR3 length: 13 amino acids. CDR1 KGHSH and CDR2 LQKENI come from the germline V gene. V lost 5 bases and J lost 5, with 12 bases in between.

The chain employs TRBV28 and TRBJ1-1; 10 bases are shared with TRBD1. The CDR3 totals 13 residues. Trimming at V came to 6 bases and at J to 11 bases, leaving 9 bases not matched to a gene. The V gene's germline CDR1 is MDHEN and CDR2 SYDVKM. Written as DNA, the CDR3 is TGTGCCAGCAGCAGAACGACAGGGGGCTACGCTTTCTTT. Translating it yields CASSRTTGGYAFF.